These T cell receptor beta chains were read from a single sample in a study of blood T cell repertoires in COVID-19. Assay used: immunoSEQ multiplex PCR; TCRdb lists only in-frame clones, some missing. Of around 97,000 clones listed, roughly 90% are singletons. Material: peripheral blood. The source of these receptors is an older woman with acute or convalescent COVID-19. CDR3s include the opening cysteine and the closing phenylalanine or tryptophan. D genes are given only for firm matches. Only some rows state a clone size, as once, few, many or a class for expanded clones.

-	-	TRBV10-3	TRBJ1-6	TGTGCCATCAGTGCAGGGGTCAATTCACCCCTCCACTTT	CAISAGVNSPLHF
-	-	TRBV11-2	TRBJ1-5	TGTGCCAGCAGCTTAGATAGCAGGGGCCACCAGCATTTT	CASSLDSRGHQHF
-	TRBD1	TRBV10-1	TRBJ2-5	TGCGCCAGCAGTGAAACGGGACAGGGACGGGAGACCCAGTACTTC	CASSETGQGRETQYF
once	TRBD2	TRBV18	TRBJ2-3	TGTGCCAGCTCACCACCGTCGGGCGGGAGAGGTGGAGATACGCAGTATTTT	CASSPPSGGRGGDTQYF
-	TRBD2	TRBV5-1	TRBJ2-1	TGCGCCAGCAGCTCCGAGGCGGGGGGAACTACAAGGGAGCAGTTCTTC	CASSSEAGGTTREQFF
-	TRBD1	TRBV6-6	TRBJ2-1	TGTGCCGAAGGACAGGGACACAATGAGCAGTTCTTC	CAEGQGHNEQFF
-	-	TRBV2	TRBJ1-4	TGTGCCAGCAGCCCGGACAGACAATCTAATGAAAAACTGTTTTTT	CASSPDRQSNEKLFF
-	TRBD1	TRBV29-1	TRBJ2-7	TGCAGCGTTGAAGTTAATAGGCGACAGGGTCGCCACGAGCAGTACTTC	CSVEVNRRQGRHEQYF
-	-	TRBV6-1	TRBJ1-3	TGTGCCAGCAGTGATTTCACAGGTTTCTCTGGAAACACCATATATTTT	CASSDFTGFSGNTIYF
once	TRBD1	TRBV7-2	TRBJ1-4	TGTGCCAGCAGCCCAGGGGGTCCAAGGGAAAAACTGTTTTTT	CASSPGGPREKLFF
once	TRBD1	TRBV27	TRBJ1-4	TGTGCCAGCAGTTTATCCCGACAGGGAAAAAATGAAAAACTGTTTTTT	CASSLSRQGKNEKLFF
-	TRBD2	TRBV28	TRBJ2-1	TGTGCCAGCAGTCCCGGGGGGGGCTACAATGAGCAGTTCTTC	CASSPGGGYNEQFF
-	TRBD1	TRBV27	TRBJ1-5	TGTGCCAGCAGTTTCTCGGGACAGGGGACTCAGCCCCAGCATTTT	CASSFSGQGTQPQHF
-	TRBD1	TRBV5-1	TRBJ2-3	TGCGCCAGCAGCTTGACAGGGGTTATAGATACGCAGTATTTT	CASSLTGVIDTQYF
-	-	TRBV11-2	TRBJ2-1	TGTGCCAGCAGCTTAGCGGCTCTAGCGTTCGGCTCCTACAATGAGCAGTTCTTC	CASSLAALAFGSYNEQFF
few	-	TRBV10-3	TRBJ1-1	TGTGCCATCAGGACAGAGGCTGAAGCTTTCTTT	CAIRTEAEAFF
-	-	TRBV30	TRBJ2-3	TGTGCCTGGAGGACTCCAGGGATAACAGATACGCAGTATTTT	CAWRTPGITDTQYF
-	-	TRBV10-2	TRBJ2-3	TGCGCCAGCAGTGAGTTAATTAGAGATACGCAGTATTTT	CASSELIRDTQYF
once	TRBD2	TRBV4-1	TRBJ2-1	TGCGCCAGCAGGATGTCTAGCGGGAGGCCGCACTACAATGAGCAGTTCTTC	CASRMSSGRPHYNEQFF
once	-	TRBV6-5	TRBJ1-1	TGTGCCAGCAGTAGGGACTTCACGAACACTGAAGCTTTCTTT	CASSRDFTNTEAFF
-	-	TRBV4-1	TRBJ2-1	TGCGCCAGCAGCCAAATGAACAGTGAGCAGTTCTTC	CASSQMNSEQFF
few	-	TRBV7-9	TRBJ2-5	TGTGCCTGTAAACAGCGAGGGCCTCAAGAGACCCAGTACTTC	CACKQRGPQETQYF
-	TRBD1	TRBV19	TRBJ1-2	TGTGCCAGTAGTATCTCTGGGACAGGGGGTCGAGGGTATGGCTACACCTTC	CASSISGTGGRGYGYTF
few	TRBD2	TRBV5-5	TRBJ2-5	TGTGCCAGCAGCTTAGATGGGACTAGAGAGACCCAGTACTTC	CASSLDGTRETQYF
-	-	TRBV2	TRBJ1-5	TGTGCCAGCAGTGAATTCGACAGATCGAATCAGCCCCAGCATTTT	CASSEFDRSNQPQHF
-	-	TRBV11-3	TRBJ2-1	TGTGCCAGCAGCCCTCCCGGGTCTAGGTACAATGAGCAGTTCTTC	CASSPPGSRYNEQFF
-	TRBD2	TRBV6-4	TRBJ2-1	TGTGCCAGCAGTGCATCCCTAGCGGGAGTGGGCAATGAGCAGTTCTTC	CASSASLAGVGNEQFF
-	TRBD1	TRBV10-3	TRBJ1-2	TGTGCCAGCAGGGGGGAACAGGGCTATGGCTACACCTTC	CASRGEQGYGYTF
-	-	TRBV20-1	TRBJ1-2	TGCAGTGCTGGAGAAACGGGAGGCTACACCTTC	CSAGETGGYTF
-	-	TRBV30	TRBJ1-1	TGTGCCTGGAAGCCCTTCACCACTGAAGCTTTCTTT	CAWKPFTTEAFF
-	-	TRBV5-1	TRBJ2-6	TGCGCCAGCAGGCCCCCCCAGTTCTCTGGGGCCAACGTCCTGACTTTC	CASRPPQFSGANVLTF
-	TRBD2	TRBV7-9	TRBJ2-5	TGTGCCGGGACTAGCGGGAACGTCGTAGAGACCCAGTACTTC	CAGTSGNVVETQYF
-	-	TRBV10-3	TRBJ1-3	TGTGCCATCAGTGTCGACAGGACTTCTGGAAACACCATATATTTT	CAISVDRTSGNTIYF
-	-	TRBV5-5	TRBJ1-1	TGTGCCAGCAGCTTGAGGGGCACTGAAGCTTTCTTT	CASSLRGTEAFF
once	-	TRBV12-5	TRBJ1-5	TGTGCTAGTGGTCCCGAGGTCTATAGCAATCAGCCCCAGCATTTT	CASGPEVYSNQPQHF
-	-	TRBV7-9	TRBJ1-3	TGTGCCAGCAGCTTACCAGGGCCGAGCTCTGGAAACACCATATATTTT	CASSLPGPSSGNTIYF
-	-	TRBV7-9	TRBJ2-1	TGTGCCAGCAGCTTAGGGTTAGCGGTTTACAATGAGCAGTTCTTC	CASSLGLAVYNEQFF